This entry lists 24 T cell receptor beta chains sequenced from one sample in a study of control samples from healthy donors and cancer patients (dated by TCRdb to between 2020 and 2021). The library was prepared using the immunoSEQ multiplex PCR assay. TCRdb obtained this table from immuneACCESS and retained in-frame rearrangements with V and J assigned. These tables miss some clones; where compared with another copy, unresolved V genes account for less than half of the shortfall, and the remainder is unexplained. Present in this sample are more than 120,000 clones, 91% of which were seen just once. Jointly, the top ten make up 3.2% of the sample. Specimen: blood. The receptors stem from a man aged 25 to 40 in good health.

The genes are TRBV2 and TRBJ2-1, with 9 nucleotides matching TRBD2. Trimming at V came to 6 bases and at J to 8 bases, leaving 8 bases not matched to a gene. The CDR3 sequence is 14 residues long. From germline, CDR1 is SNHLY and CDR2 FYNNEI. The chain's CDR3 is CASRGGTSLDEQFF. CDR3 bases: TGTGCCAGCAGAGGAGGGACTAGCCTTGATGAGCAGTTCTTC.

The gene calls are TRBV15 and TRBJ1-5, with 7 bases lining up with TRBD1. The CDR3 spans 14 residues. The ends lost 8 bases at V and 2 bases at J; junction bases unmatched: 6. Germline CDR1 is LNHNV and CDR2 is YYDKDF (reference sequence). The CDR3 spells CATGTGEGNQPQHF. CDR3 coding DNA: TGTGCCACCGGAACAGGGGAGGGCAATCAGCCCCAGCATTTT.

This sequence joins TRBV15 and TRBJ1-5; 8 bases are a match to TRBD1. V was pared by 3 bases and J by 4 bases, with 20 bases of the junction left unmatched. Germline-derived CDR1 and CDR2 are LNHNV and YYDKDF (reference sequence). This CDR3 contains 20 residues. The CDR3 spells CATSSPIEDRENWWNQPQHF. The CDR3, as DNA: TGTGCCACCAGCAGCCCTATCGAGGACAGGGAGAATTGGTGGAATCAGCCCCAGCATTTT.

This rearrangement joins TRBV21-1 to TRBJ2-6. TRBV21-1 is described as a pseudogene. This CDR3 is built from 21 residues. The CDR3 loop is CASSKEAQPLYSPSGANVLTF. The CDR3 DNA sequence: TGTGCCAGCAGCAAAGAAGCCCAGCCCTTGTATTCCCCCTCTGGGGCCAACGTCCTGACTTTC.

This chain connects TRBV19 to TRBJ1-2; 7 nucleotides align to TRBD1. The trim removed 6 bases at V and 8 bases at J, leaving 9 bases unmatched. This CDR3 comprises 13 residues. Germline values: CDR1 LNHDA, CDR2 SQIVND (reference sequence). This chain's CDR3 is CASSTTGRDGYTF. As DNA, the CDR3 is TGTGCCAGTAGCACGACAGGGCGGGACGGCTACACCTTC.

This chain joins TRBV10-1 and TRBJ2-1; D is unresolved. CDR1 is WNHNN and CDR2 is SYGVQD in the germline V gene (reference sequence). Trimming pared 4 bases from V and 0 bases from J, leaving 1 base between. There are 12 residues in the CDR3. The CDR3 reads CASSGSYNEQFF. CDR3 bases: TGCGCCAGCAGTGGCTCCTACAATGAGCAGTTCTTC.

In this sample, this clone turned up a few times. This CDR3 is also generated by other DNA sequences in the sample. This sequence joins TRBV30 and TRBJ1-1; perhaps TRBD1 as D (5 bases). Per germline, CDR1 GTSNPN and CDR2 SVGIG (reference sequence). Trimming left V 3 bases short and J 0 bases short, with 5 bases between. The CDR3 length is 12 residues. CDR3 sequence reads: CAWRGVNTEAFF. CDR3 bases: TGTGCCTGGAGGGGGGTGAACACTGAAGCTTTCTTT.

In nucleotides, the CDR3 is TGTGCCAGCAGTGGCCGCAGCGGGGCCCCAGATACGCAGTATTTT. This codes for CASSGRSGAPDTQYF. V is TRBV27 and J is TRBJ2-3, with 7 bases that match TRBD2. The germline V gene has CDR1 MNHEY and CDR2 SMNVEV (reference sequence). The CDR3 spans 15 residues. J gave up 4 bases and V 5 bases, and 9 bases lay outside the gene matches.

This clone was observed a single time. The gene calls are TRBV19 and TRBJ1-1; unclear D gene. This CDR3 is built from 14 residues. Trimming cost V 8 bases and J 1 base, with 14 bases left between them. Per germline, CDR1 LNHDA and CDR2 SQIVND (reference sequence). The CDR3 sequence is CASSAGGKNTEAFF. CDR3 in DNA: TGTGCCAGTTCTGCGGGAGGGAAGAACACTGAAGCTTTCTTT.

V usage is TRBV10-3 and J usage is TRBJ2-2, with 10 bases fitting TRBD2. This CDR3 region has 15 residues. Germline V gene data show CDR1 as ENHRY and CDR2 as SYGVKD. Trimming removed 7 bases from V and 6 bases from J; junction bases left unmatched: 8. The CDR3 here is CAITASGGGAGELFF. DNA for the CDR3: TGTGCCATCACGGCTAGCGGGGGAGGGGCCGGGGAGCTGTTTTTT.

The chain combines TRBV5-1 with TRBJ2-7; 8 bases are a match to TRBD1. The germline V gene encodes CDR1 SGHRS and CDR2 YFSETQ. V trimming: 4 bases; J trimming: 3 bases; junction bases outside the gene matches: 6. The CDR3 extends over 14 amino acids. The CDR3 sequence is CASSTGQGFYEQYF. For the CDR3, the DNA is TGCGCCAGCAGCACTGGACAGGGATTCTACGAGCAGTACTTC.

V and J are TRBV2 and TRBJ1-3; 8 bases match TRBD1. Trimming took 8 bases from V and 0 from J; bases not matched to a gene: 6. This CDR3 is 15 amino acids long. CDR1 and CDR2 from the germline V gene are SNHLY and FYNNEI. The chain's CDR3 is CASRGQATSGNTIYF. CDR3 DNA: TGTGCCAGCCGGGGACAGGCAACCTCTGGAAACACCATATATTTT.

This chain links TRBV30 with TRBJ2-5, with D maybe TRBD1 (5 bases). The CDR3 loop spans 15 amino acids. Trimming left V 2 bases short and J 2 bases short, with 15 bases between. Germline V gene sequence: CDR1 GTSNPN, CDR2 SVGIG (reference sequence). The CDR3 here is CAWSPPRQSQETQYF. Here the CDR3 DNA reads TGTGCCTGGAGTCCCCCCCGACAGAGTCAAGAGACCCAGTACTTC.

V and J are TRBV6-2 or TRBV6-3 and TRBJ2-3; TRBD2 matches 12 bases. Germline trimming cut 2 bases from V and 1 base from J; bases unmatched to any gene: 1. The germline V gene encodes CDR1 MNHEY and CDR2 SVGEGT. This CDR3 has 16 residues. CDR3 residues: CASSYRTSGGTDTQYF. The CDR3 DNA is TGTGCCAGCAGTTACAGGACTAGCGGGGGCACAGATACGCAGTATTTT.

This chain links TRBV7-8 with TRBJ2-4; a weak D match, TRBD2 (5 bases). This CDR3 spans 13 amino acids. Trimming pared 2 bases from V and 12 bases from J, leaving 14 bases between. CDR1 is SGHVS, CDR2 FQNEAQ, per germline. The CDR3 loop is CASSLRLRDHQYF. The CDR3 DNA sequence: TGTGCCAGCAGCTTAAGACTACGAGATCATCAGTACTTC.

The chain links TRBV6-5 to TRBJ1-5; unclear D gene. Germline CDR1 MNHEY, CDR2 SVGAGI. This CDR3 has 11 amino acids. V was trimmed by 6 bases and J by 4 bases, leaving 4 bases between them. Here the CDR3 reads CASSQNQPQHF. CDR3 coding DNA: TGTGCCAGCAGCCAGAATCAGCCCCAGCATTTT.

The table lists this clone with a count of one. The rearrangement uses TRBV18 and TRBJ1-2; TRBD1 aligns across 8 bases. The germline gives CDR1 KGHSH, CDR2 LQKENI. The CDR3 runs 15 residues. The ends lost 6 bases at V and 2 bases at J; junction bases unmatched: 8. The CDR3 DNA follows: TGTGCCAGCTCCCCTAACAGACAGGGGAACTATGGCTACACCTTC. Amino acid sequence: CASSPNRQGNYGYTF.

The chain carries TRBV11-2 and TRBJ2-3, with D perhaps matching TRBD1 (6 bases). The CDR3 extends over 15 amino acids. CDR1 and CDR2 from the germline V gene are SGHAT and FQNNGV. The ends were cut back, 4 bases at V and 2 bases at J, with 13 bases in the middle. CDR3 bases: TGTGCCAGCAGCTATGGGACACTCGACACAGATACGCAGTATTTT. It is translated as CASSYGTLDTDTQYF.

With regard to this clone: Other DNA sequences in this specimen translate into the identical CDR3. This sequence joins TRBV5-6 and TRBJ1-5; TRBD1 is a possible D gene (5 bases). CDR1 is SGHDT and CDR2 is YYEEEE in the germline V gene. The CDR3 loop spans 13 amino acids. The V end was cut by 3 bases, the J end by 4 bases, with 8 bases between. DNA of the CDR3: TGTGCCAGCAGCTGGGGGGGAAATCAGCCCCAGCATTTT. It specifies CASSWGGNQPQHF.

The chain employs TRBV9 and TRBJ1-3; no clear D. The germline V gene encodes CDR1 SGDLS and CDR2 YYNGEE. Trimming pared 3 bases from V and 7 bases from J, leaving 14 bases between. The CDR3 length is 14 residues. Here the CDR3 reads CASSAIPGGNTIYF. The CDR3 DNA is TGTGCCAGCAGCGCGATCCCAGGTGGGAACACCATATATTTT.

The chain carries TRBV7-9 and TRBJ1-4; D may be TRBD1 (6 bases). Trimming removed 5 bases from V and 0 bases from J, with 22 bases in between. The CDR3 extends over 19 amino acids. Per germline, CDR1 SEHNR and CDR2 FQNEAQ (reference sequence). CDR3 coding DNA: TGTGCCAGCAGCCCAAACAGGGTTCATTTTGATACAACTAATGAAAAACTGTTTTTT. It codes for CASSPNRVHFDTTNEKLFF.

The chain employs TRBV7-8 and TRBJ2-2; 8 positions agree with TRBD1. This CDR3 has 15 residues. V shed 6 bases and J 4 bases; nucleotides not matched to a gene: 7. Germline V gene lookup returns CDR1 SGHVS and CDR2 FQNEAQ. The CDR3 region has the DNA TGTGCCAGCAGGGGGGAACAGGGGGGCACCGGGGAGCTGTTTTTT. As protein: CASRGEQGGTGELFF.

This chain uses TRBV7-8 with TRBJ2-7; 10 nucleotides align to TRBD1. Germline lookup yields CDR1 SGHVS and CDR2 FQNEAQ. The CDR3 has 14 residues. Trimming cost V 1 base and J 6 bases; bases outside gene matches: 3. CDR3 sequence: CASSLGDRGREQYF. The CDR3, as DNA: TGTGCCAGCAGCTTAGGGGACAGGGGTCGCGAGCAGTACTTC.

Concerning this clone itself: The junction shows a germline mismatch at one end, possibly a read error. The V and J genes are TRBV6-5 and TRBJ1-2; D is ambiguous. The germline V gene encodes CDR1 MNHEY and CDR2 SVGAGI. This CDR3 is built from 11 residues. The DNA for the CDR3 is TGTGCCAGCACCGAGGACTACGGCTACACCTTC. Translated: CASTEDYGYTF.